A selection of T cell receptor beta chains follows, all from one sample in a study of long-term antiretroviral therapy in people with HIV. The method was immunoSEQ multiplex PCR; TCRdb's version includes in-frame clones alone and lacks a portion of them. Found here are 20,000 to 30,000 clones, about 80% of them singletons; the top ten hold around 5.3%. Sequences were derived from unsorted PBMCs, sampled 0.7 years before starting antiretroviral therapy. Receptor source: a man younger than 40 with HIV. Each CDR3 is given with its conserved first and last residue. D genes are given only for firm matches. Some rows have no size entry. The others give once, few or many, or a class for an expanded clone.

d_call cdr3_length clone_size j_call v_call cdr3_aa cdr3_nt
NA 14 NA TRBJ1-1 TRBV4-3 CASSKHRDNTEAFF TGCGCCAGCAGCAAACACAGGGATAACACTGAAGCTTTCTTT
TRBD2 15 NA TRBJ2-1 TRBV7-2 CASSPSGGAGNEQFF TGTGCCAGCAGCCCTAGCGGGGGGGCCGGGAATGAGCAGTTCTTC
NA 14 NA TRBJ1-6 TRBV5-6 CASSLGGYNSPLHF TGTGCCAGCAGCTTGGGAGGGTATAATTCACCCCTCCACTTT
TRBD2 13 NA TRBJ2-7 TRBV2 CASYWLAGREQYF TGTGCCAGCTACTGGCTAGCGGGGCGCGAGCAGTACTTC
TRBD1 14 once TRBJ1-2 TRBV29-1 CSVEGDRGAGGYTF TGCAGCGTTGAGGGCGACAGGGGCGCTGGGGGCTACACCTTC
NA 13 NA TRBJ1-1 TRBV28 CASSLWENTEAFF TGTGCCAGCAGTTTATGGGAAAACACTGAAGCTTTCTTT
NA 15 once TRBJ1-2 TRBV10-3 CAIRDGLRANYGYTF TGTGCCATCCGGGACGGGTTGCGAGCTAACTATGGCTACACCTTC
NA 12 NA TRBJ1-4 TRBV28 CASNRGDEKLFF TGTGCCAGCAATCGGGGGGATGAAAAACTGTTTTTT
TRBD1 13 NA TRBJ2-7 TRBV28 CASSWTGNHEQYF TGTGCCAGCAGTTGGACAGGGAACCACGAGCAGTACTTC
NA 15 NA TRBJ2-3 TRBV30 CAWSDLLGITDTQYF TGTGCCTGGAGTGATCTTCTGGGTATCACAGATACGCAGTATTTT
NA 11 NA TRBJ2-1 TRBV14 CASSQLSEQFF TGTGCCAGCAGCCAACTGAGTGAGCAGTTCTTC
NA 14 NA TRBJ2-2 TRBV30 CAWAGTHITGELFF TGTGCCTGGGCCGGGACGCACATCACCGGGGAGCTGTTTTTT
NA 15 few TRBJ1-4 TRBV18 CASSPLGTGNEKLFF TGTGCCAGCTCACCACTTGGGACGGGGAATGAAAAACTGTTTTTT
TRBD2 15 NA TRBJ2-1 TRBV9 CASRGTSGRNNEQFF TGTGCCAGCAGGGGGACTAGCGGGAGAAACAATGAGCAGTTCTTC
NA 15 NA TRBJ2-3 TRBV5-4 CASNSGPQKTDTQYF TGTGCCAGCAACTCCGGGCCTCAGAAAACAGATACGCAGTATTTT
NA 14 few TRBJ2-2 TRBV7-3 CASSLNGGSGELFF TGTGCCAGCAGCTTAAACGGCGGGTCCGGGGAGCTGTTTTTT
TRBD1 15 NA TRBJ2-2 TRBV27 CASSFGQGRSGELFF TGTGCCAGCAGTTTTGGACAGGGGAGGTCCGGGGAGCTGTTTTTT
NA 15 NA TRBJ1-6 TRBV11-2 CASSLGGTRNSPLHF TGTGCCAGCAGCTTAGGCGGGACCCGAAATTCACCCCTCCACTTT
NA 11 NA TRBJ1-1 TRBV19 CATSRSTEAFF TGTGCCACCTCCCGATCCACTGAAGCTTTCTTT
TRBD1 15 few TRBJ1-6 TRBV6-1 CASRVQGADNSPLHF TGTGCCAGCAGGGTGCAGGGGGCGGATAATTCACCCCTCCACTTT
NA 15 NA TRBJ1-5 TRBV9 CASSVDLNENQPQHF TGTGCCAGCAGCGTAGATTTGAACGAAAATCAGCCCCAGCATTTT
NA 14 NA TRBJ2-7 TRBV7-2 CASSLAGLTYEQYF TGTGCCAGCAGCTTAGCGGGACTGACCTACGAGCAGTACTTC
NA 14 NA TRBJ1-3 TRBV29-1 CSVELVSSGNTIYF TGCAGCGTTGAACTGGTTTCCTCTGGAAACACCATATATTTT
TRBD2 15 NA TRBJ2-1 TRBV12-5 CASGRAGGTYNEQFF TGTGCTAGTGGCCGAGCGGGAGGGACCTACAATGAGCAGTTCTTC
TRBD1 15 once TRBJ1-5 TRBV6-1 CASSGGQGMNQPQHF TGTGCCAGCAGTGGGGGACAGGGCATGAATCAGCCCCAGCATTTT
TRBD2 17 NA TRBJ2-7 TRBV7-9 CASSEGLAGELGYEQYF TGTGCCAGCAGCGAGGGACTAGCGGGGGAGCTCGGCTACGAGCAGTACTTC
NA 14 NA TRBJ1-1 TRBV15 CATSRDMAGTEAFF TGTGCCACCAGCAGAGATATGGCGGGGACTGAAGCTTTCTTT
NA 16 NA TRBJ2-6 TRBV7-7 CASSLGAGSGANVLTF TGTGCCAGCAGCTTAGGGGCCGGGTCTGGGGCCAACGTCCTGACTTTC
TRBD2 16 NA TRBJ2-7 TRBV19 CASSVNLAVGSYEQYF TGTGCCAGTAGTGTGAATCTAGCGGTAGGATCCTACGAGCAGTACTTC
TRBD1 16 NA TRBJ1-2 TRBV5-1 CASSPSTGDFNYGYTF TGCGCCAGCAGCCCCTCGACAGGGGACTTCAACTATGGCTACACCTTC
NA 14 NA TRBJ2-1 TRBV29-1 CSVGKGLTNSEQFF TGCAGCGTTGGAAAAGGATTGACTAATAGTGAGCAGTTCTTC
NA 19 NA TRBJ2-3 TRBV28 CASSPDTDDRTRRRDTQYF TGTGCCAGCAGTCCCGATACGGACGACAGGACCAGAAGGAGAGATACGCAGTATTTT
NA 15 NA TRBJ2-4 TRBV7-2 CASSTLGGQKNIQYF TGTGCCAGCAGCACCCTGGGGGGGCAGAAAAACATTCAGTACTTC
TRBD2 15 NA TRBJ2-3 TRBV5-1 CASSPGGVSTDTQYF TGCGCCAGCAGCCCCGGGGGGGTTAGCACAGATACGCAGTATTTT
TRBD2 18 NA TRBJ2-1 TRBV19 CASSIDLAAQTSYNEQFF TGTGCCAGTAGTATAGATCTAGCGGCCCAGACCTCCTACAATGAGCAGTTCTTC
NA 11 NA TRBJ2-1 TRBV2 CASAASNEQFF TGTGCCAGCGCCGCCTCCAATGAGCAGTTCTTC
TRBD1 13 NA TRBJ1-1 TRBV19 CASGTGMNTEAFF TGTGCCAGCGGGACAGGGATGAACACTGAAGCTTTCTTT
NA 15 NA TRBJ1-2 TRBV19 CASSNTGPTNYGYTF TGTGCCAGTAGTAATACAGGGCCTACTAACTATGGCTACACCTTC
NA 17 NA TRBJ2-3 TRBV27 CASSLSPRHSGTDTQYF TGTGCCAGCAGTTTATCGCCGAGACATTCAGGAACAGATACGCAGTATTTT
TRBD1 15 once TRBJ2-1 TRBV5-4 CASRMDRGGLNEQFF TGTGCCAGCAGGATGGACAGGGGAGGTCTCAATGAGCAGTTCTTC
NA 14 NA TRBJ2-5 TRBV14 CASSQADGPVSQYF TGTGCCAGCAGCCAAGCTGACGGACCCGTGAGCCAGTACTTC
NA 14 NA TRBJ1-4 TRBV6-1 CASGGAGNNEKLFF TGTGCCAGCGGGGGTGCAGGAAATAATGAAAAACTGTTTTTT
TRBD2 16 NA TRBJ2-3 TRBV7-8 CASSIQSGGVTDTQYF TGTGCCAGCAGCATACAAAGCGGGGGGGTTACGGATACGCAGTATTTT
NA 14 NA TRBJ1-4 TRBV28 CASSSGRGNEKLFF TGTGCCAGCAGTTCGGGACGGGGGAATGAAAAACTGTTTTTT
TRBD1 14 few TRBJ2-7 TRBV7-2 CASSSGQGGAEQYF TGTGCCAGCAGCTCCGGACAGGGTGGGGCCGAGCAGTACTTC
NA 14 NA TRBJ1-1 TRBV5-4 CASSRGTFNTEAFF TGTGCCAGCAGTCGGGGGACTTTTAACACTGAAGCTTTCTTT
NA 13 NA TRBJ1-1 TRBV5-1 CASSLTLNTEAFF TGCGCCAGCAGCTTGACTTTGAACACTGAAGCTTTCTTT
NA 14 NA TRBJ1-2 TRBV5-5 CASSLAGGVYGYTF TGTGCCAGCAGCTTGGCCGGTGGGGTCTATGGCTACACCTTC
TRBD1 16 once TRBJ1-1 TRBV5-4 CASSEYRGDWNTEAFF TGTGCCAGCAGCGAGTACAGGGGAGACTGGAACACTGAAGCTTTCTTT
NA 14 NA TRBJ1-5 TRBV6-5 CASRGVGSNQPQHF TGTGCCAGCAGGGGCGTAGGGAGCAATCAGCCCCAGCATTTT
NA 15 NA TRBJ2-3 TRBV30 CAWSVLGVRTDTQYF TGTGCCTGGAGTGTACTTGGGGTGCGCACAGATACGCAGTATTTT
NA 16 NA TRBJ1-1 TRBV6-5 CASSYSVQTGNTEAFF TGTGCCAGCAGTTACTCTGTCCAAACAGGGAACACTGAAGCTTTCTTT
TRBD1 14 NA TRBJ1-5 TRBV11-2 CASSLDRGNQPQHF TGTGCCAGCAGCTTGGACAGGGGCAATCAGCCCCAGCATTTT
NA 13 NA TRBJ1-2 TRBV27 CASTPTPNYGYTF TGTGCCAGCACCCCGACCCCTAACTATGGCTACACCTTC
NA 14 NA TRBJ1-1 TRBV5-6 CASSLDGYRSMAFF TGTGCCAGCAGCTTGGATGGGTACAGGTCGATGGCTTTCTTT
TRBD2 17 NA TRBJ2-1 TRBV7-9 CASSGTRTSGRGDEQFF TGTGCCAGCAGCGGTACCCGGACTAGCGGGAGGGGTGATGAGCAGTTCTTC